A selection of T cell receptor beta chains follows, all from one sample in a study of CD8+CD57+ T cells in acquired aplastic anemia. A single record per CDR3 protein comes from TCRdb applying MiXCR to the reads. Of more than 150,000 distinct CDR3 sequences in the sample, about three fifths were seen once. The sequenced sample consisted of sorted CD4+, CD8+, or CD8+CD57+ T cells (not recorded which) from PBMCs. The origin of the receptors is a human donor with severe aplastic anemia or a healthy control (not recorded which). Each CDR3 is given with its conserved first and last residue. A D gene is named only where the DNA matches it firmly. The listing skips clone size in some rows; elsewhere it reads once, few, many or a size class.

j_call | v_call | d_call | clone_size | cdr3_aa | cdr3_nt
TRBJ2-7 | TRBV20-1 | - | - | CSAYGIYEQYF | TGCAGTGCATATGGTATCTACGAGCAGTACTTC
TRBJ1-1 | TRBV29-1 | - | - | CSVQGIEGAFF | TGCAGCGTCCAGGGAATCGAGGGAGCTTTCTTT
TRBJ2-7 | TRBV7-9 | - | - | CASSLAEGDVSLYEQYF | TGTGCCAGCAGCTTAGCGGAGGGGGACGTAAGCCTTTACGAGCAGTACTTC
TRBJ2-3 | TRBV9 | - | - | CACSVEDLADTQYF | TGTGCCTGCAGCGTAGAGGATTTAGCAGATACGCAGTATTTT
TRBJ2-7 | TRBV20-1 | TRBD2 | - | CSARGLAGGSEQYF | TGCAGTGCTAGAGGGTTGGCGGGGGGGTCTGAGCAGTACTTC
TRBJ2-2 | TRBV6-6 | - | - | CASMGTGELFF | TGTGCCAGCATGGGAACCGGGGAGCTGTTTTTT
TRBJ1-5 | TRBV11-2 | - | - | CASSLGTVSNQPQHF | TGTGCCAGCAGCCTGGGGACGGTGAGCAATCAGCCCCAGCATTTT
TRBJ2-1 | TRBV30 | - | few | CAWSVLGHEQFF | TGTGCCTGGAGTGTACTAGGTCATGAGCAGTTCTTC
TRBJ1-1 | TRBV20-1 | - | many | CSARDNYEAFF | TGCAGTGCTAGAGATAACTACGAAGCTTTCTTT
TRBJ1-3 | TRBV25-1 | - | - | CASSANRASGNTIYF | TGTGCCAGCAGTGCCAACAGGGCGTCGGGAAACACCATATATTTT
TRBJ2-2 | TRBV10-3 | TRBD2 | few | CAIRGLAGGSPGELFF | TGTGCCATCCGGGGACTAGCGGGAGGGTCGCCCGGGGAGCTGTTTTTT
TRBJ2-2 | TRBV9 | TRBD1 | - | CASSVEGQGTGELFF | TGTGCCAGCAGCGTAGAGGGACAGGGGACCGGGGAGCTGTTTTTT
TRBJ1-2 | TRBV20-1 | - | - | CSARPTRVFNYGYTF | TGCAGTGCTAGACCGACGCGTGTGTTTAACTATGGCTACACCTTC
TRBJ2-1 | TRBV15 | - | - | CATSGHSYNEQFF | TGTGCCACCAGCGGACATAGTTACAATGAGCAGTTCTTC
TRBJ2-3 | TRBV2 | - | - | CASSERAGDTQYF | TGTGCCAGCAGTGAAAGGGCAGGAGATACGCAGTATTTT
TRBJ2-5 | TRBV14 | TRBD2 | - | CASSRLAGALKETQYF | TGTGCCAGCAGCCGACTAGCGGGAGCTCTTAAAGAGACCCAGTACTTC
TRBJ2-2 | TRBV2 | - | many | CASSLGRGTGELFF | TGTGCCAGCAGTCTTGGTCGGGGCACCGGGGAGCTGTTTTTT
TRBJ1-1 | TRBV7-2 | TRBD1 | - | CASSADRGQTEAFF | TGTGCCAGCAGCGCAGACAGGGGGCAAACTGAAGCTTTCTTT
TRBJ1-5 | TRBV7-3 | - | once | CASSFVGPHSNQPQHF | TGTGCCAGCAGCTTCGTGGGGCCCCATAGCAATCAGCCCCAGCATTTT
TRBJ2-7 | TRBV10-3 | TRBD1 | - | CAIARGLEQYF | TGTGCCATCGCCAGGGGGCTGGAGCAGTACTTC
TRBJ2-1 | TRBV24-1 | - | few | CATSDSTDVEQFF | TGTGCCACCAGTGATTCGACAGACGTTGAGCAGTTCTTC
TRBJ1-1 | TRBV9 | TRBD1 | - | CASSMDRGNTEAFF | TGTGCCAGCAGCATGGACAGGGGGAACACTGAAGCTTTCTTT
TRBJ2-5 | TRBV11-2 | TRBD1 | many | CASSSWQGAVETQYF | TGTGCCAGCAGCTCCTGGCAGGGGGCTGTGGAGACCCAGTACTTC
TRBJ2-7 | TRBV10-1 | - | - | CASSPAGRYEQYF | TGCGCCAGCAGCCCCGCGGGGCGCTACGAGCAGTACTTC
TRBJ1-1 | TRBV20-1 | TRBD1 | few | CSARTGETEAFF | TGCAGTGCTAGGACAGGGGAGACTGAAGCTTTCTTT
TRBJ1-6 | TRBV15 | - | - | CATSRVLYSPLHF | TGTGCCACCAGCAGAGTTTTGTATTCACCCCTCCACTTT
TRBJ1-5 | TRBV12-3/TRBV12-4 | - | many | CASSLKDRLDQPQHF | TGTGCCAGCAGTTTAAAGGACCGACTAGATCAGCCCCAGCATTTT
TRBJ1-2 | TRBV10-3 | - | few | CAISDDRLTGGYTF | TGTGCCATCAGTGATGACAGATTAACTGGCGGCTACACCTTC
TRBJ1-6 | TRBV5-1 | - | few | CASSLGGSSPLHF | TGCGCCAGCAGCTTAGGTGGATCTTCACCCCTCCACTTT
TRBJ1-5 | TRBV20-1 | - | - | CSASTGSNQPQHF | TGCAGTGCCAGCACAGGTAGCAATCAGCCCCAGCATTTT
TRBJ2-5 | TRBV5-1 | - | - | CASSLFNPTETQYF | TGCGCCAGCAGCTTGTTCAACCCCACCGAGACCCAGTACTTC
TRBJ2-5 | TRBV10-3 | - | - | CAISGTNQETQYF | TGTGCCATCAGTGGCACAAACCAAGAGACCCAGTACTTC
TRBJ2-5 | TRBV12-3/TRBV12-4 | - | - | CASSLRQALETQYF | TGTGCCAGCAGTTTGCGGCAGGCATTGGAGACCCAGTACTTC
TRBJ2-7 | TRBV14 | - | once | CASSQVTAQEPSYEQYF | TGTGCCAGCAGCCAAGTTACGGCCCAGGAGCCCTCCTACGAGCAGTACTTC
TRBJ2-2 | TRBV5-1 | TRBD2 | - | CASSWPRLASNTGELFF | TGCGCCAGCAGCTGGCCCAGACTAGCCTCGAACACCGGGGAGCTGTTTTTT
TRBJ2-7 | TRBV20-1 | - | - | CSARTVTYEQYF | TGCAGTGCTAGGACCGTCACCTACGAGCAGTACTTC
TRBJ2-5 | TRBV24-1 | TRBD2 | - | CATSDSGTRGKTQYF | TGTGCCACCAGTGATTCCGGGACTAGGGGGAAGACCCAGTACTTC
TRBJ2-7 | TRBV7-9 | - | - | CASSLRDPSYEQYF | TGTGCCAGCAGCTTACGGGACCCCTCCTACGAGCAGTACTTC
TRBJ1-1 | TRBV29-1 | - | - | CSVVSLGRLITEAFF | TGCAGCGTTGTGTCTCTCGGCAGATTAATCACTGAAGCTTTCTTT
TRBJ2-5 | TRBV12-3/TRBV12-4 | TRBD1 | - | CASSDPPGQGSETQYF | TGTGCCAGCAGTGACCCCCCGGGACAGGGGTCAGAGACCCAGTACTTC